This is a list of T cell receptor beta chains from one sample in a study of shared clonotypes between healthy human individuals. Profiling relied on immunoSEQ multiplex PCR, and the TCRdb table lists in-frame clones only, not all of them. The sample comprises under 2.5 million clones, about nine tenths of which are singletons, and about 0.41% rests with the top ten. The specimen sequenced was naive CD4+ T cells from PBMCs. The receptor set was obtained from a man aged 18 to 35 in good health. Some clones in this sample may be carry-over from other donors' samples. Both conserved end residues are part of each CDR3. The D gene is left open where the match is weak. Clone size, where shown, is once, few, many, or a class for clones that have expanded.

j_call | d_call | v_call | clone_size | cdr3_nt | cdr3_aa
TRBJ1-1 | . | TRBV2 | . | TGTGCCAGCAGTGGGGAGCAGAACACTGAAGCTTTCTTT | CASSGEQNTEAFF
TRBJ2-7 | . | TRBV10-3 | . | TGTGCCATCAGTGAGTCTTCCTACGAGCAGTACTTC | CAISESSYEQYF
TRBJ2-1 | . | TRBV30 | . | TGTGCCTGGAGTGTCGACATCTACAATGAGCAGTTCTTC | CAWSVDIYNEQFF
TRBJ2-7 | . | TRBV6-5 | . | TGTGCCAGCAGTTACAGGCAGAATGCCTACGAGCAGTACTTC | CASSYRQNAYEQYF
TRBJ1-1 | . | TRBV29-1 | . | TGCAGCGTTCGCAGGGGTAACACTGAAGCTTTCTTT | CSVRRGNTEAFF
TRBJ1-4 | . | TRBV28 | . | TGTGCCAGCAAAAGGGGGAATGAAAAACTGTTTTTT | CASKRGNEKLFF
TRBJ2-7 | . | TRBV5-1 | . | TGCGCCAGCAGCTTGGCTTCCCCCAACGAGCAGTACTTC | CASSLASPNEQYF
TRBJ2-1 | . | TRBV18 | . | TGTGCCAGCTCACCCGCGTCTCGGAAAGACAATGAGCAGTTCTTC | CASSPASRKDNEQFF
TRBJ1-3 | TRBD1 | TRBV5-4 | . | TGTGCCAGCAGCGCCGGACAGGGGTCTAGTGGAAACACCATATATTTT | CASSAGQGSSGNTIYF
TRBJ1-2 | TRBD1 | TRBV6-1 | . | TGTGCCAGCAGTGAAAGGGACAGGGGTGATTATGGCTACACCTTC | CASSERDRGDYGYTF
TRBJ2-7 | . | TRBV11-3 | . | TGTGCCAGCAGCTTAGGTGGCGGGGCCCCCTACGAGCAGTACTTC | CASSLGGGAPYEQYF
TRBJ2-5 | TRBD2 | TRBV28 | . | TGTGCCAGCAGTTTTGGAAGAGGACTAGTCCAAGAGACCCAGTACTTC | CASSFGRGLVQETQYF
TRBJ2-3 | . | TRBV14 | once | TGTGCCAGCAGCCTTGACTCAGCTTACACAGATACGCAGTATTTT | CASSLDSAYTDTQYF
TRBJ2-1 | . | TRBV7-2 | once | TGTGCCAGCAGCCGGAGCGGACGGGACTACAATGAGCAGTTCTTC | CASSRSGRDYNEQFF
TRBJ1-2 | TRBD1 | TRBV27 | . | TGTGCCAGCAGTTCCTTAGACAGGGGCTCCTATGGCTACACCTTC | CASSSLDRGSYGYTF
TRBJ2-7 | TRBD1 | TRBV5-1 | . | TGCGCCAGCAGCTCAACCCTGGACAGGGGGCTCGAGCAGTACTTC | CASSSTLDRGLEQYF
TRBJ1-2 | . | TRBV2 | . | TGTGCCAGCAAGTTCGCAGACTTAAACTATGGCTACACCTTC | CASKFADLNYGYTF
TRBJ1-3 | . | TRBV5-1 | . | TGCGCCAGCAGCTTGGTCGGCTCTGGAAACACCATATATTTT | CASSLVGSGNTIYF
TRBJ1-1 | . | TRBV10-3 | once | TGTGCCATCAACCGGGACCTGAACACTGAAGCTTTCTTT | CAINRDLNTEAFF
TRBJ1-2 | . | TRBV9 | . | TGTGCCAGCACACGACAGCCCGCTAACTATGGCTACACCTTC | CASTRQPANYGYTF
TRBJ1-1 | TRBD1 | TRBV2 | . | TGTGCCAGCAGTGAAAGGGACAGACAGAACACTGAAGCTTTCTTT | CASSERDRQNTEAFF
TRBJ1-5 | . | TRBV4-1 | once | TGCGCCAGCAGCCAAGAAGGGGACTGGGGGACCAATCAGCCCCAGCATTTT | CASSQEGDWGTNQPQHF
TRBJ1-4 | . | TRBV27 | . | TGTGCCAGCGGTACAAGATCAACTAATGAAAAACTGTTTTTT | CASGTRSTNEKLFF
TRBJ2-3 | TRBD2 | TRBV7-3 | . | TGTGCCAGCAGCGCTAGCGGAAGCACAGATACGCAGTATTTT | CASSASGSTDTQYF
TRBJ1-4 | . | TRBV5-1 | . | TGCGCCAGCAGCTTGAAGAGGGAATCGCTTGCAACTAATGAAAAACTGTTTTTT | CASSLKRESLATNEKLFF
TRBJ2-6 | . | TRBV5-5 | . | TGTGCCAGCAGCTTGATCGGGGGCTCTGGGGCCAACGTCCTGACTTTC | CASSLIGGSGANVLTF
TRBJ2-3 | TRBD2 | TRBV11-2 | . | TGTGCCAGCAGCTTAGGGCCCGGGAGGACAGATACGCAGTATTTT | CASSLGPGRTDTQYF
TRBJ2-7 | . | TRBV5-1 | . | TGCGCCAGCAGCTTCGAGGGCCCGAGTGAGCAGTACTTC | CASSFEGPSEQYF